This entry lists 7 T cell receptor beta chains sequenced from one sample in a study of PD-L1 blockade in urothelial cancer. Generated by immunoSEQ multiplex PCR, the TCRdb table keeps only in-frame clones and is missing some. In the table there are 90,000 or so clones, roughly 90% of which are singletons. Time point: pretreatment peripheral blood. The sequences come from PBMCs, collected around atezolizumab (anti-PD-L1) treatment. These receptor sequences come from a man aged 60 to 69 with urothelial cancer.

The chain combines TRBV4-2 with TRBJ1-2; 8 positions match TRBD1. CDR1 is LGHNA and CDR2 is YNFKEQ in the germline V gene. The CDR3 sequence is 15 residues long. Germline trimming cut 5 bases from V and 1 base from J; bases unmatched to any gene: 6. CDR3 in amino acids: CASSFGGQDNYGYTF. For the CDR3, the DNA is TGTGCCAGCAGCTTTGGGGGACAGGATAACTATGGCTACACCTTC.

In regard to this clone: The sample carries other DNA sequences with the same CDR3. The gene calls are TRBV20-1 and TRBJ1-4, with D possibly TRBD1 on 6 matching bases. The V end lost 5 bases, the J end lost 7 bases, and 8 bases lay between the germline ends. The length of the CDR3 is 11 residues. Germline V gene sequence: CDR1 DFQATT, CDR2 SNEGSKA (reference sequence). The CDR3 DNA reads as TGCAGTGCTGGCAGGGGTGAAAAACTGTTTTTT. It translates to CSAGRGEKLFF.

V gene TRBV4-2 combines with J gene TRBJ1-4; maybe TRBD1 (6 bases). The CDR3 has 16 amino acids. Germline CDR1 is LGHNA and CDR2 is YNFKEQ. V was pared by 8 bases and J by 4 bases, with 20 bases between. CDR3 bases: TGTGCCAGCCCCCGTTTGGGGGCGCCGGATAATGAAAAACTGTTTTTT. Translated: CASPRLGAPDNEKLFF.

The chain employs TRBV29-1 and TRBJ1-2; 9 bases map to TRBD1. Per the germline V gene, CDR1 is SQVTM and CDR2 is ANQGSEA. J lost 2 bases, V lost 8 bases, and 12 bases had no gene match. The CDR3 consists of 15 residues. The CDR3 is CSISPATGGNYGYTF. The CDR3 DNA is TGCAGCATTTCCCCCGCGACAGGGGGGAACTATGGCTACACCTTC.

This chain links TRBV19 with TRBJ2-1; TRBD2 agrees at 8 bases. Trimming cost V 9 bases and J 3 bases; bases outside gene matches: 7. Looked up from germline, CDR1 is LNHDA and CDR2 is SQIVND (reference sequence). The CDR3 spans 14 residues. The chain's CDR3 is CASRAGTSYNEQFF. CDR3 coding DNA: TGTGCCAGCCGAGCAGGGACTAGCTACAATGAGCAGTTCTTC.

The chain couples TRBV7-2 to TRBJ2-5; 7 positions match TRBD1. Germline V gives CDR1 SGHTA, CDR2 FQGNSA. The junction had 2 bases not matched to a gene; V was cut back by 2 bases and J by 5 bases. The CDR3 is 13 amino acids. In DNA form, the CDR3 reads TGTGCCAGCAGCTTATGGACAGGCGAGACCCAGTACTTC. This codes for CASSLWTGETQYF.

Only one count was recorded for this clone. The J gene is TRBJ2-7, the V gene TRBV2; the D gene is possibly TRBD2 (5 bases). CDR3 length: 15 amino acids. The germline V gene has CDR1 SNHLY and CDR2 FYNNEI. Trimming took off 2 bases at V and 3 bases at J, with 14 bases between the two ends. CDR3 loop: CASSERSGNIYEQYF. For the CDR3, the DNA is TGTGCCAGCAGTGAAAGGTCGGGGAATATCTACGAGCAGTACTTC.